The entry below gives a single T cell receptor (beta chain) sequence along with its context. Its matching antigen is unknown. This sample is drawn from a study of cytomegalovirus exposure and HLA in healthy donors. Study outcomes and limitations: A prior analysis recorded that most TCR beta V segments were productive about 87% or about 30% of the time. An analysis was carried out later, and it reportedly showed fewer N-insertions in an Asian-associated ancestry cluster than the roughly 700-donor mean.

Looked up from germline, CDR1 is KGHSH and CDR2 is LQKENI. This CDR3 is 18 amino acids long. V shed 0 bases, J shed 2 bases, and the junction held 13 bases outside the gene matches. Vbeta (60) and Jbeta (13) primers were used in the PCR. This table comes from immunoSEQ multiplex PCR, and its TCRdb copy is limited to in-frame clones, with some not included. The data hold around 110,000 clones, with 65% to 80% observed a single time. This chain joins TRBV18 and TRBJ2-7; 7 bases line up with TRBD1. This sequence originates from a woman aged 45-59 years in good health and CMV-seropositive. Sequencing was performed on PBMCs. The CDR3 sequence: CASSPPLGTELYPYEQYF. CDR3 nucleotides: TGTGCCAGCTCACCACCTCTCGGGACAGAGTTATATCCCTACGAGCAGTACTTC.